The source of this TCR beta chain is a study of cytomegalovirus exposure and HLA in healthy donors. Overall study findings and caveats: There were some V segments, including TRBV6-2 and TRBV6-3, excluded as indistinguishable. The classifier, whose performance was assessed in both the original and validation cohorts, reportedly diagnosed cytomegalovirus status with high specificity and sensitivity. A later analysis showed that HLA-associated TCR beta chains had undergone more clonal expansion than equally common others.

PCR employed 60 Vbeta and 13 Jbeta primers. The protocol was immunoSEQ multiplex PCR, while the TCRdb copy is restricted to in-frame clones and leaves out a portion. The sample lists 130,000 or so clones, around 84% occurring once. Germline-derived CDR1 and CDR2 are SQVTM and ANQGSEA. Trimming took 0 bases from V and 4 from J; bases not matched to a gene: 3. CDR3 size: 16 residues. A note on this clone: Its antigen is unknown.

Sequencing used PBMCs. This sequence was found in a woman in her 40s in good health and CMV-seronegative. This chain joins TRBV29-1 and TRBJ2-2; TRBD2 aligns across 12 bases. The CDR3, as DNA: TGCAGCGTTGAAGATTGGACTAGCGGGATCACCGGGGAGCTGTTTTTT. It translates to CSVEDWTSGITGELFF.